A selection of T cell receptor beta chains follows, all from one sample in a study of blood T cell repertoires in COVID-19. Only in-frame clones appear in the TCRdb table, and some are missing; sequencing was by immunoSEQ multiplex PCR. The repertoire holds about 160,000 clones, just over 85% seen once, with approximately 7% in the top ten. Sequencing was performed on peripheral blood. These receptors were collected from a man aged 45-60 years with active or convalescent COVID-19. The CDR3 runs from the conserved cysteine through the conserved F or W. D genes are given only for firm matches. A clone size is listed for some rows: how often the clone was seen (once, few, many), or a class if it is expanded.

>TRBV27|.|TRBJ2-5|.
CASSEIRVGWETQYF
TGTGCCAGCAGCGAGATCAGGGTCGGATGGGAGACCCAGTACTTC
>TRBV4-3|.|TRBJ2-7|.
CASSQDEDAEQYF
TGCGCCAGCAGCCAAGACGAGGATGCAGAGCAGTACTTC
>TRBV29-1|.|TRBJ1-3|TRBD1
CSVQGAGNTIYF
TGCAGCGTTCAGGGGGCGGGAAACACCATATATTTT
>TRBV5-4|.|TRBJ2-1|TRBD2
CASSLGGTSGNYNEQFF
TGTGCCAGCAGCTTGGGTGGGACTAGCGGGAACTACAATGAGCAGTTCTTC
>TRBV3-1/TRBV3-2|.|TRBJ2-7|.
CASSRDTVRYEQYF
TGTGCCAGCAGCCGGGACACTGTAAGGTACGAGCAGTACTTC
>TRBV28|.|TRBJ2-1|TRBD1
CATKQGQRRTEQFF
TGTGCCACCAAGCAGGGACAGAGGCGGACTGAGCAGTTCTTC
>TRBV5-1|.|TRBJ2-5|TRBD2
CASSLGRGQETQYF
TGCGCCAGCAGCCTGGGGAGGGGCCAAGAGACCCAGTACTTC
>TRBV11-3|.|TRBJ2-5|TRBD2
CASSARTSGSWGETQYF
TGTGCCAGCAGCGCCCGGACTAGCGGGAGTTGGGGAGAGACCCAGTACTTC
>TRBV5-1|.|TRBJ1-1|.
CASSLFVAGNTEAFF
TGCGCCAGCAGCTTGTTTGTGGCAGGGAACACTGAAGCTTTCTTT
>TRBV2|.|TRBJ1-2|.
CASRGGGYGYTF
TGTGCCAGCAGGGGAGGCGGCTATGGCTACACCTTC
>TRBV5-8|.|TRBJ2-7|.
CASSLGQGGSHLHEQYF
TGTGCCAGCAGCTTGGGGCAGGGAGGCTCACATTTGCACGAGCAGTACTTC
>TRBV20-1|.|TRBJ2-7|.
CSASPRYEQYF
TGCAGTGCTTCACCCAGATACGAGCAGTACTTC
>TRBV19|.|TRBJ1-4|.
CASSFAVANEKLFF
TGTGCCAGTAGTTTCGCAGTTGCTAATGAAAAACTGTTTTTT
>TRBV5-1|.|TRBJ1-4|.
CASSLVGTNEKLFF
TGCGCCAGCAGCTTGGTGGGGACAAATGAAAAACTGTTTTTT
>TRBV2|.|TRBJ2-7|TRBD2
CASSEILGLASYEQYF
TGTGCCAGCAGTGAAATCCTGGGACTAGCTTCCTACGAGCAGTACTTC
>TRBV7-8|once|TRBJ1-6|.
CASSLQLNSPLHF
TGTGCCAGCAGCTTACAATTGAATTCACCCCTCCACTTT
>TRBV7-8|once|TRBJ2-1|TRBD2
CASSNPGTSGGLNEQFF
TGTGCCAGCAGCAATCCCGGGACTAGCGGAGGCCTCAATGAGCAGTTCTTC
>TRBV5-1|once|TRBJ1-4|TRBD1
CASSLAARDRGHEKLFF
TGCGCCAGCAGCTTGGCCGCCCGGGACAGGGGGCATGAAAAACTGTTTTTT
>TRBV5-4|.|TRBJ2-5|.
CASSLANVVGGTQYF
TGTGCCAGCAGCTTGGCCAACGTTGTAGGAGGGACCCAGTACTTC
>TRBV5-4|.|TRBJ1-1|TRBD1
CASSLGQGRGYTEAFF
TGTGCCAGCAGCTTAGGACAGGGGCGGGGGTACACTGAAGCTTTCTTT
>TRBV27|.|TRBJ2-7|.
CASSLREVLQKGYEQYF
TGTGCCAGCAGTTTAAGGGAGGTTCTTCAAAAAGGCTACGAGCAGTACTTC
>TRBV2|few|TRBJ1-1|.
CASSIRGNTEAFF
TGTGCCAGCAGCATCAGGGGGAACACTGAAGCTTTCTTT
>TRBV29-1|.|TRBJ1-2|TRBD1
CSVDRTGVYGYTF
TGCAGCGTTGATAGGACAGGGGTCTATGGCTACACCTTC
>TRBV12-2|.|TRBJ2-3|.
CASRAPERQGITDTQYF
TGTGCAAGTCGCGCCCCCGAGAGACAGGGAATCACAGATACGCAGTATTTT
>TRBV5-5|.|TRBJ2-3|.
CASSFSSGSTDTQYF
TGTGCCAGCAGCTTCTCCAGCGGGAGCACAGATACGCAGTATTTT
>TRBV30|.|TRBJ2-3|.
CAWRGGPGQYF
TGTGCCTGGAGGGGAGGTCCAGGGCAGTATTTT
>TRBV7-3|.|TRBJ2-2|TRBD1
CASSRTGGRGELFF
TGTGCCAGCAGTCGCACAGGGGGCCGCGGGGAGCTGTTTTTT
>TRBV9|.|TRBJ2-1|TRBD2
CASSVGGGGTSQDEQFF
TGTGCCAGCAGCGTAGGTGGAGGAGGGACTAGCCAGGATGAGCAGTTCTTC
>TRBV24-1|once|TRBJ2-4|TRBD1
CATSDTGQGFGKNIQYF
TGTGCCACCAGTGACACTGGACAGGGCTTTGGCAAAAACATTCAGTACTTC
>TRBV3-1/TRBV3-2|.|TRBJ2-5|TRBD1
CASSQWTGGQETQYF
TGTGCCAGCAGCCAATGGACAGGTGGCCAAGAGACCCAGTACTTC
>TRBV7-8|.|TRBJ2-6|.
CASSIDRLTLNVLTF
TGTGCCAGCAGCATCGACAGGCTAACTCTCAACGTCCTGACTTTC
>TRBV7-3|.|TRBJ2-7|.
CASSQRAGSLEQYF
TGTGCCAGCAGCCAAAGGGCGGGGTCCCTCGAGCAGTACTTC
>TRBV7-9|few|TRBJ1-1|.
CASRELMNTEAFF
TGTGCCAGCAGGGAGCTTATGAACACTGAAGCTTTCTTT
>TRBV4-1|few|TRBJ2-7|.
CASSQEPETPYEQYF
TGCGCCAGCAGCCAAGAACCAGAAACGCCCTACGAGCAGTACTTC
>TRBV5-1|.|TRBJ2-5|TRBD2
CASSSVLAGGQETQYF
TGCGCCAGCAGCTCAGTACTAGCGGGGGGGCAAGAGACCCAGTACTTC
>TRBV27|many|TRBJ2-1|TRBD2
CASSFIAGHNEQFF
TGTGCCAGCAGTTTTATAGCGGGGCACAATGAGCAGTTCTTC